The source of this TCR beta chain is a study of shared clonotypes between healthy human individuals. The study, taken as a whole, reports: Clonotypes that were shared across a few donors made up around 5% of naive CD4 clonotypes.

A note on this clone: Its antigen remains unknown.

Each replicate PCR on the sorted subsets used 150 to 200 ng DNA (about 30,000 T cell genomes). Profiling relied on immunoSEQ multiplex PCR, and the TCRdb table lists in-frame clones only, not all of them. This table holds about 2,500,000 clones, 85% to 95% found once. Trimming removed 6 bases from V and 6 bases from J; junction bases left unmatched: 10. The CDR3 runs to 14 residues. Per germline, CDR1 MNHEY and CDR2 SVGAGI. This sequence was found in a man younger than 35 in good health. This chain joins TRBV6-5 and TRBJ1-1, with 7 nucleotides matching TRBD1. Sequencing used naive CD4+ T cells sorted from blood. Subset indicated: CD45RA+ positively selected. The CDR3, as DNA: TGTGCCAGCAGACCTAGACAGGGTTTTTCTGAAGCTTTCTTT. Translated: CASRPRQGFSEAFF.